The T cell receptor (beta chain) under discussion was sequenced for a study of T cells in Graves' hyperthyroidism and ophthalmopathy. What was amplified from RNA transcripts were TCR beta CDR3 regions. The HTBI set primed first-round TCR CDR3 RT-PCR. MiXCR, run by TCRdb on the multiplex PCR reads, gives a single entry per CDR3 protein. The sample shows some 620,000 distinct CDR3 sequences, around 15% of them seen only once. Findings and limits, study-wide: Blood also contained most expanded thyroid clonotypes above 0.001.

Diagnoses rested on clinical symptoms, serum thyroxine and TRAb, thyroid ultrasound and orbital computed tomography. This clonotype was seen repeatedly, ten times or more. Its antigen is unidentified. Sequenced: blood. The source is a woman aged 25-40 years with Graves' hyperthyroidism.

The CDR3 DNA reads as TGTGCCAGCAGTTTTGAAGGAGGGCCTAGGCAGCAGTACTTC. Translating gives CASSFEGGPRQQYF. The J gene is TRBJ2-7, the V gene TRBV28; possible D gene TRBD2, 6 bases. Trimming stripped 3 bases from V and 8 bases from J, with 17 bases between. Germline V CDR1 and CDR2: MDHEN, SYDVKM. CDR3 length: 14 amino acids.